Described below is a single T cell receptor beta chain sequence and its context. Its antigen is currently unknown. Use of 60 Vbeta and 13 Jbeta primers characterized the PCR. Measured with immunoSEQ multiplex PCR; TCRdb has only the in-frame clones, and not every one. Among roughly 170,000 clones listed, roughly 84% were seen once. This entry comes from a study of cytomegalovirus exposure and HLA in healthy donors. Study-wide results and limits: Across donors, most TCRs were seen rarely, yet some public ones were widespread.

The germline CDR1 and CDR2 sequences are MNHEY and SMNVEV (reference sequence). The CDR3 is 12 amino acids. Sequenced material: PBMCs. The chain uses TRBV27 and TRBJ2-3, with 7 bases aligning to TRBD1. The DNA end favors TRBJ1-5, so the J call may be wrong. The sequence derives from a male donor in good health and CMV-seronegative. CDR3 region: CASSLGAGGQHF. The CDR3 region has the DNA TGTGCCAGCAGTTTAGGGGCAGGGGGCCAGCATTTT.